These 16 T cell receptor beta chains were sequenced from one sample in a study of T-cell reconstitution after alpha-beta-depleted transplantation in children. It was with unique molecular identifiers that the TCRbeta library was prepared. MiXCR, applied by TCRdb to the PCR reads, yields one record per CDR3 protein. In the table there are about 640,000 distinct CDR3 sequences, about 15% of which are singletons. Specimen: PBMCs from the stem cell graft donor, collected from the stem cell graft. Receptors were obtained from a human donor who donated a stem cell graft to a child with acute myeloid leukemia.

The V call is TRBV15, the J call TRBJ1-1, with 7 nucleotides matching TRBD1. The CDR3 is 18 residues long. Germline CDR1 is LNHNV and CDR2 is YYDKDF (reference sequence). V was pared by 2 bases and J by 1 base, with 13 bases of the junction left unmatched. CDR3: CATSRTLGGGRPNTEAFF. The CDR3 DNA sequence: TGTGCCACCAGCAGAACCCTGGGAGGGGGCCGCCCGAACACTGAAGCTTTCTTT.

The chain links TRBV7-9 to TRBJ2-5; possibly TRBD1 for D (5 bases). In germline, CDR1 is SEHNR, CDR2 FQNEAQ (reference sequence). The CDR3 consists of 16 residues. V shed 1 base and J shed 2 bases, with 14 bases lying between them. CDR3: CASSLVFQGLQETQYF. For the CDR3, the DNA is TGTGCCAGCAGCTTAGTTTTTCAGGGATTACAAGAGACCCAGTACTTC.

The table lists this clonotype with a few counts. The chain employs TRBV7-2 and TRBJ2-3; D is unclear. Germline CDR1 reads SGHTA; CDR2 reads FQGNSA. Trimming shortened V by 3 bases and J by 1 base, and 11 bases separated the two germline ends. This CDR3 comprises 15 residues. CDR3 amino acids: CASSLRRSGTDTQYF. CDR3 nucleotides: TGTGCCAGCAGCTTGAGACGGAGTGGCACAGATACGCAGTATTTT. Full variable domain (rest looked up from reference TRBV7-2 and TRBJ2-3): GAGVSQSPSNKVTEKGKDVELRCDPISGHTALYWYRQSLGQGLEFLIYFQGNSAPDKSGLPSDRFSAERTGGSVSTLTIQRTQQEDSAVYLCASSLRRSGTDTQYFGPGTRLTVL.

Concerning this clonotype: A read error is possible here, since a much larger clone lies one base away. The J gene is TRBJ1-1, the V gene TRBV20-1; D is perhaps TRBD1 (6 bases). Germline assignment: CDR1 DFQATT and CDR2 SNEGSKA (reference sequence). CDR3 length equals 16 residues. The CDR3 DNA is TGCGGTGCTAGAGCTATGTGGGGGCAGATGAACACTGAAGCTTTCTTT. Protein sequence: CGARAMWGQMNTEAFF.

V is TRBV4-2 and J is TRBJ1-1; D ambiguous. Germline CDR1 is LGHNA and CDR2 is YNFKEQ. The CDR3 totals 16 residues. V lost 4 bases to trimming and J lost 0 bases, with 15 bases between them. The CDR3: CASSPNLLIMNTEAFF. In DNA form, the CDR3 reads TGTGCCAGCAGCCCAAACTTACTGATCATGAACACTGAAGCTTTCTTT.

The table lists this clonotype with many counts. The V call is TRBV20-1, the J call TRBJ1-1; 9 bases line up with TRBD1. Germline CDR1 is DFQATT and CDR2 is SNEGSKA (reference sequence). The CDR3 runs to 14 residues. With 8 bases clipped from V and 1 base from J, the junction kept 8 bases outside the gene matches. The CDR3 is CSSIPGQGNTEAFF. The CDR3 DNA follows: TGCAGTTCTATACCGGGACAGGGGAACACTGAAGCTTTCTTT.

J is TRBJ2-5 and V is TRBV7-2, with TRBD1 matching 7 bases. The CDR3 has 15 residues. V dropped 5 bases and J dropped 1; count of bases not matched to a gene: 7. The germline V gene has CDR1 SGHTA and CDR2 FQGNSA. CDR3 amino acids: CASSRQGGPQETQYF. DNA of the CDR3: TGTGCCAGCAGCAGACAGGGTGGGCCCCAAGAGACCCAGTACTTC.

This clonotype occurred a few times. V gene TRBV7-2 combines with J gene TRBJ2-5; 9 nucleotides line up with TRBD2. V shed 5 bases, J shed 5 bases, and the junction held 9 bases outside the gene matches. The length of the CDR3 is 15 residues. In germline, CDR1 is SGHTA, CDR2 FQGNSA. CDR3 nucleotide sequence: TGTGCCAGCAGCACCTTAGCGGGGGCAAGGGAGACCCAGTACTTC. Translation: CASSTLAGARETQYF.

This clonotype appeared a few times. The chain is built from TRBV29-1 and TRBJ2-1; 11 bases map to TRBD2. The CDR3 runs to 15 residues. The germline V gene encodes CDR1 SQVTM and CDR2 ANQGSEA. Trimming took 4 bases from V and 8 from J; bases not matched to a gene: 10. CDR3 nucleotides: TGCAGCGTTGGTGCGAGTAGCGGGGGGGTCGATGAGCAGTTCTTC. The encoded protein is CSVGASSGGVDEQFF.

This clonotype was seen only a few times. The rearrangement uses TRBV5-1 and TRBJ2-3; 7 bases align to TRBD1. Trimming cost V 4 bases and J 4 bases; bases outside gene matches: 9. The CDR3 consists of 15 residues. Germline loops: CDR1 SGHRS, CDR2 YFSETQ. Here the CDR3 DNA reads TGCGCCAGCAGCCGAGCTCAGGGGGTGGCAGATACGCAGTATTTT. It encodes CASSRAQGVADTQYF.

This clonotype was seen repeatedly, ten times or more. V and J are TRBV20-1 and TRBJ1-6; weak D call: TRBD1 (5 bases). V was pared by 6 bases and J by 6 bases, with 21 bases between. CDR3 length: 16 amino acids. CDR1 is DFQATT, CDR2 SNEGSKA, per germline (reference sequence). The CDR3 region is CSATLGTAGGNSPLHF. CDR3 in DNA: TGCAGTGCCACCCTAGGGACGGCGGGAGGTAATTCACCCCTCCACTTT.

The chain carries TRBV27 and TRBJ2-7, with D tentatively TRBD1 (7 bases). Trimming stripped 3 bases from V and 6 bases from J, with 21 bases between. This CDR3 region has 16 residues. Germline lookup yields CDR1 MNHEY and CDR2 SMNVEV (reference sequence). CDR3 in DNA: TGTGCCAGCAGTTTTAATCCCCCAGGGGGGCCGAGCGAGCAGTACGTC. This sequence encodes CASSFNPPGGPSEQYV.

This clonotype was found many times. J is TRBJ1-5 and V is TRBV5-6; no firm D call. The length of the CDR3 is 13 residues. V was pared by 4 bases and J by 4 bases, with 9 bases between. Per germline, CDR1 SGHDT and CDR2 YYEEEE. As DNA, the CDR3 is TGTGCCAGCAGCACGGACGGGAATCAGCCCCAGCATTTT. It is translated as CASSTDGNQPQHF.

The rearrangement joins TRBV7-2 to TRBJ1-5; D is unclear. V dropped 5 bases and J dropped 5 bases, with 10 bases sitting between them. CDR1 and CDR2 (germline): SGHTA, FQGNSA. This CDR3 spans 13 amino acids. Here the CDR3 DNA reads TGTGCCAGCAGCGGCCGGAGGGATCAGCCCCAGCATTTT. The encoded protein is CASSGRRDQPQHF.

This clonotype was counted many times. The chain is built from TRBV29-1 and TRBJ2-5; D perhaps matches TRBD2 (6 bases). This CDR3 spans 13 amino acids. V was pared by 0 bases and J by 3 bases, with 8 bases between. CDR1 SQVTM and CDR2 ANQGSEA come from the germline V gene. The CDR3 region has the DNA TGCAGCGTTGAAGAATGGGGGGAAGAGACCCAGTACTTC. The encoded protein is CSVEEWGEETQYF.

In its sample, this clonotype was seen many times. The chain joins TRBV12-3 or TRBV12-4 to TRBJ2-1; TRBD1 or TRBD2 may be the D gene (6 bases each). The CDR3 is 14 residues long. Between the trimmed V and J ends, which lost 7 bases and 9 bases, there was a span of 19 bases. The CDR3 DNA follows: TGTGCCAGCACCCCGAGGGGGGCACGGGGTGAGCAGTTCTTC. Translation gives CASTPRGARGEQFF.